The 16 T cell receptor beta chains below were found in one sample sequenced in a study of blood T cell repertoires in COVID-19. Clones were read by immunoSEQ multiplex PCR, and TCRdb kept only the in-frame ones, dropping some. The sample contains roughly 130,000 clones, roughly 90% of which appear only once. Sequenced input: peripheral blood. The receptors were gathered from a man aged 50 to 60 with active COVID-19.

The J gene is TRBJ2-1, the V gene TRBV3-1 (or the pseudogene TRBV3-2); 8 positions match TRBD2. Germline CDR1 reads LGHDT; CDR2 reads YNNKEL (reference sequence). This CDR3 contains 17 residues. Trimming cost V 3 bases and J 4 bases; bases outside gene matches: 11. The CDR3 is CASSQIPGLAGYNEQFF. The CDR3 bases are TGTGCCAGCAGCCAGATTCCAGGGCTAGCGGGTTACAATGAGCAGTTCTTC.

V is TRBV2 and J is TRBJ1-2; 7 bases fit TRBD1. From germline, CDR1 is SNHLY and CDR2 FYNNEI. The CDR3 sequence is 15 residues long. The V segment lost 5 bases and the J segment 5 bases; nucleotides outside the gene matches: 11. CDR3 in amino acids: CASSRGGVTGYGYTF. The CDR3 DNA reads TGTGCCAGCAGTCGAGGGGGCGTGACAGGATATGGCTACACCTTC.

The J gene is TRBJ1-2, the V gene TRBV5-6, with unresolved D. The CDR3 is made up of 12 amino acids. V was cut by 4 bases and J by 2 bases, with 6 bases left in between. The germline V gene encodes CDR1 SGHDT and CDR2 YYEEEE. This CDR3 reads CASSAGNYGYTF. CDR3 coding DNA: TGTGCCAGCAGCGCGGGAAACTATGGCTACACCTTC.

Points on this clone: Other DNA sequences in this specimen translate into the identical CDR3. The CDR3 is CASSLAGGGETQYF. For the CDR3, the DNA is TGTGCCAGCAGCTTGGCGGGAGGAGGAGAGACCCAGTACTTC. The chain uses TRBV7-2 and TRBJ2-5; 8 nucleotides line up with TRBD2. V lost 3 bases, J lost 4 bases, and 4 bases stayed unmatched. Per the germline V gene, CDR1 is SGHTA and CDR2 is FQGNSA. There are 14 residues in the CDR3.

This chain uses TRBV14 with TRBJ2-3, with 10 bases aligning to TRBD2. Trimming took 1 base from V and 8 from J; bases not matched to a gene: 12. Germline-derived CDR1 and CDR2 are SGHDN and FVKESK. The CDR3 runs 17 residues. The CDR3 DNA reads TGTGCCAGCAGCCAAGTGGCTTTGGCTAGCGGGAGTGGTACGCAGTATTTT. This translates into CASSQVALASGSGTQYF.

Regarding this clone: One end of the junction varies from germline; a read error may be responsible. The J gene is TRBJ2-7, the V gene TRBV7-2; possibly TRBD2 for D (5 bases). This CDR3 is built from 14 residues. The germline V gene has CDR1 SGHTA and CDR2 FQGNSA. The CDR3 here is CASSLSPSSHEQYF. The DNA for the CDR3 is TGTGCCAGCAGCTTATCGCCTAGCTCCCACGAGCAGTACTTC.

The chain recombines TRBV19 with TRBJ1-6, with 10 bases that match TRBD1. CDR1 LNHDA and CDR2 SQIVND come from the germline V gene (reference sequence). The CDR3 extends over 18 amino acids. V lost 4 bases to trimming and J lost 3 bases; unmatched junction nucleotides: 9. The CDR3 DNA reads as TGTGCCAGTAGTAAAGGGACAGGGGTTTCCCTCTATAATTCACCCCTCCACTTT. Translation: CASSKGTGVSLYNSPLHF.

The rearrangement links TRBV30 to TRBJ1-2, with 9 bases fitting TRBD1. The V and J ends lost 3 bases and 4 bases, in that order; junction bases with no gene match: 3. Germline V lookup: CDR1 GTSNPN, CDR2 SVGIG (reference sequence). The length of the CDR3 is 13 residues. CDR3 nucleotides: TGTGCCTGGAGGCCGGGACAGGGCTATGGCTACACCTTC. This sequence encodes CAWRPGQGYGYTF.

The CDR3, as DNA: TGCGCCAGCAGCCAAGACGGGTCGGGTAATGAAAAACTGTTTTTT. Translated, it gives CASSQDGSGNEKLFF. This chain joins TRBV4-1 and TRBJ1-4; no firm D call. The germline gives CDR1 MGHRA, CDR2 YSYEKL. Trimming stripped 0 bases from V and 4 bases from J, with 9 bases between. The CDR3 covers 15 residues.

The chain joins TRBV18 to TRBJ1-5; D remains unclear. Trimming stripped 4 bases from V and 2 bases from J, with 15 bases between. The CDR3 sequence is 16 residues long. Germline CDR1 and CDR2: KGHSH and LQKENI. CDR3 in DNA: TGTGCCAGCTCACGCACGACCCGAGCGGGCAATCAGCCCCAGCATTTT. Translation gives CASSRTTRAGNQPQHF.

The genes are TRBV21-1 and TRBJ2-6; the D call of TRBD2 is as the table states it, not checked on the DNA. TRBV21-1 is marked as a pseudogene. This CDR3 is 17 amino acids long. CDR3 DNA: TGTGCCAGTATGAGGCGGGGACTCCTTATTGAGGCCAACGTCCTGACTTTC. Residues: CASMRRGLLIEANVLTF.

The chain is built from TRBV11-2 and TRBJ1-2; 8 nucleotides line up with TRBD1. The germline CDR1 and CDR2 sequences are SGHAT and FQNNGV. The CDR3 runs 14 residues. V lost 3 bases and J lost 4; bases outside the gene matches: 4. As DNA, the CDR3 is TGTGCCAGCAGCTTCGGGACAGGTAGCTATGGCTACACCTTC. Amino acid sequence: CASSFGTGSYGYTF. The complete variable domain, with remaining parts taken from reference TRBV11-2 and TRBJ1-2, reads EAGVAQSPRYKIIEKRQSVAFWCNPISGHATLYWYQQILGQGPKLLIQFQNNGVVDDSQLPKDRFSAERLKGVDSTLKIQPAKLEDSAVYLCASSFGTGSYGYTFGSGTRLTVV.

The rearrangement links TRBV5-6 to TRBJ2-1; 9 bases align to TRBD2. Trimming removed 4 bases from V and 8 bases from J; junction bases left unmatched: 19. Germline CDR1 reads SGHDT; CDR2 reads YYEEEE. This CDR3 has 18 amino acids. This CDR3 is CASSTSDIAAGGAHEQFF. The CDR3 DNA is TGTGCCAGCAGCACGAGTGACATAGCGGCGGGAGGGGCCCATGAGCAGTTCTTC.

As regards this clone: This sample includes further DNA sequences coding for the same CDR3. This chain connects TRBV3-1 (or the pseudogene TRBV3-2) to TRBJ1-5, with D perhaps matching TRBD1 (6 bases). Germline CDR1 is LGHDT and CDR2 is YNNKEL (reference sequence). The CDR3 has 15 amino acids. With 1 base removed from V and 2 bases from J, the gap between germline ends came to 9 bases. This CDR3 is CASSQGRGGNQPQHF. The CDR3, as DNA: TGTGCCAGCAGCCAAGGCAGGGGTGGCAATCAGCCCCAGCATTTT.

J is TRBJ1-2 and V is TRBV5-8; D perhaps matches TRBD1 (6 bases). V was trimmed by 1 base and J by 4 bases, leaving 20 bases between them. CDR1 is SGHTS and CDR2 is YDEGEE in the germline V gene. This CDR3 comprises 17 residues. CDR3 in amino acids: CASSLKRGRTGGYGYTF. CDR3 nucleotide sequence: TGTGCCAGCAGCTTGAAAAGGGGGAGAACAGGCGGCTATGGCTACACCTTC.

The chain uses TRBV5-1 and TRBJ1-1; tentatively, D is TRBD1 (5 bases). The V end was cut by 4 bases, the J end by 2 bases, with 21 bases between. Germline-derived CDR1 and CDR2 are SGHRS and YFSETQ. CDR3 length: 17 amino acids. CDR3 sequence (DNA): TGCGCCAGCAGCCCCGGGAGGCCGGGGGGAGGTAACACTGAAGCTTTCTTT. This sequence encodes CASSPGRPGGGNTEAFF.